The 28 T cell receptor beta chains below come from one sample, sequenced in a study of blood T cell repertoires in COVID-19 (dated by TCRdb to between 2020 and 2021). The receptor library was made with the immunoSEQ multiplex PCR assay. TCRdb holds this immuneACCESS table with in-frame rearrangements only. Some clones are missing; in checked studies, unresolved V genes explain under half, and the rest has no known cause. Here the sample has some 95,000 clones; roughly nine tenths occur a single time. The ten most abundant clones make up about 1.8% of the sample. Material: peripheral blood. These receptors all stem from a human donor with active COVID-19. The donor label of this sample is uncertain.

The chain carries TRBV7-2 and TRBJ2-5, with unresolved D. Germline lookup yields CDR1 SGHTA and CDR2 FQGNSA. The CDR3 runs 13 residues. The V end lost 2 bases, the J end lost 1 base, and 5 bases lay between the germline ends. The CDR3 reads CASSLLSQETQYF. The CDR3 DNA reads as TGTGCCAGCAGCTTACTATCCCAAGAGACCCAGTACTTC.

There are a few counts of this clone. This chain connects TRBV7-2 to TRBJ2-5, with D perhaps matching TRBD2 (5 bases). The V and J ends lost 2 bases and 5 bases respectively, with 21 bases between them. This CDR3 comprises 17 residues. Per the germline V gene, CDR1 is SGHTA and CDR2 is FQGNSA. CDR3 sequence: CASSLLEDRQFGETQYF. The CDR3 nucleotides read TGTGCCAGCAGCTTATTGGAGGATCGGCAGTTCGGGGAGACCCAGTACTTC.

V and J are TRBV19 and TRBJ1-1, with D unresolved. This CDR3 is built from 14 residues. V was pared by 1 base and J by 2 bases, with 8 bases between. Germline CDR1 is LNHDA and CDR2 is SQIVND (reference sequence). The CDR3: CASSIGRGNTEAFF. The DNA for the CDR3 is TGTGCCAGTAGTATAGGACGGGGAAACACTGAAGCTTTCTTT.

V gene TRBV5-1 combines with J gene TRBJ2-1; 11 bases are a match to TRBD2. The CDR3 consists of 15 residues. Germline CDR1 is SGHRS and CDR2 is YFSETQ. V was clipped by 2 bases and J by 5 bases; unmatched bases: 3. CDR3 sequence (DNA): TGCGCCAGCAGCTTTACTAGCGGGGGCAACAATGAGCAGTTCTTC. Translated, it gives CASSFTSGGNNEQFF.

V gene TRBV6-2 or TRBV6-3 combines with J gene TRBJ1-1; 9 bases agree with TRBD1. The CDR3 covers 15 residues. V gave up 5 bases and J gave up 1 base; unmatched junction bases: 5. CDR1 is MNHEY and CDR2 is SVGEGT in the germline V gene. The CDR3 here is CASSRGQGRNTEAFF. The CDR3 DNA reads TGTGCCAGCAGTCGCGGACAGGGGAGGAACACTGAAGCTTTCTTT.

V usage is TRBV7-9 and J usage is TRBJ1-2; weak D call: TRBD1 (5 bases). The germline V gene has CDR1 SEHNR and CDR2 FQNEAQ (reference sequence). With 4 bases removed from V and 5 bases from J, the gap between germline ends came to 17 bases. The CDR3 has 15 amino acids. This CDR3 reads CASSSLRTGAYGYTF. The DNA of the CDR3 is TGTGCCAGCAGCTCACTGCGAACAGGAGCTTATGGCTACACCTTC.

This clone was found a few times. The chain carries TRBV7-6 and TRBJ2-5, with TRBD2 identical over 11 bases. The V gene end was trimmed by 5 bases and the J gene end by 2 bases; junction bases not matched to a gene: 4. This CDR3 has 15 amino acids. Germline CDR1 and CDR2: SGHVS and FNYEAQ. CDR3: CASSQLAGEQETQYF. In nucleotides, the CDR3 is TGTGCCAGCAGCCAACTAGCGGGGGAACAAGAGACCCAGTACTTC.

This clone was observed a single time. In the same sample, other DNA sequences code for this CDR3. The gene calls are TRBV15 and TRBJ2-7; 8 bases line up with TRBD1. This CDR3 region has 14 residues. Germline CDR1 is LNHNV and CDR2 is YYDKDF (reference sequence). V lost 0 bases and J lost 5; bases outside the gene matches: 3. The CDR3 nucleotides read TGTGCCACCAGCAGAGACAGACAGGGGAACGAGCAGTACTTC. Translated, it gives CATSRDRQGNEQYF.

The chain is built from TRBV19 and TRBJ2-7; 10 nucleotides match TRBD2. The CDR3 has 13 amino acids. CDR1 is LNHDA and CDR2 is SQIVND in the germline V gene (reference sequence). V gave up 10 bases and J gave up 1 base; unmatched junction bases: 4. The CDR3, as DNA: TGTGCCACCGATAGCGGGGGGTCCTACGAGCAGTACTTC. This codes for CATDSGGSYEQYF.

This chain connects TRBV5-8 to TRBJ2-2; unclear D gene. In germline, CDR1 is SGHTS, CDR2 YDEGEE. The CDR3 contains 16 residues. Trimming stripped 0 bases from V and 0 bases from J, with 9 bases between. In DNA, the CDR3 is TGTGCCAGCAGCTTGGATTCTGTCGCGAACACCGGGGAGCTGTTTTTT. It specifies CASSLDSVANTGELFF.

There are a few counts of this clone. The chain couples TRBV19 to TRBJ1-2; D is unclear. V shed 7 bases and J shed 1 base, with 16 bases lying between them. There are 15 residues in the CDR3. In germline, CDR1 is LNHDA, CDR2 SQIVND (reference sequence). For the CDR3, the DNA is TGTGCCAGTACCCCGCCTGGCTACAGTAACTATGGCTACACCTTC. Its translation is CASTPPGYSNYGYTF.

This chain connects TRBV5-1 to TRBJ2-5; 13 nucleotides align to TRBD2. The CDR3 has 16 amino acids. Germline V gene sequence: CDR1 SGHRS, CDR2 YFSETQ. The junction had 5 bases not matched to a gene; V was cut back by 2 bases and J by 4 bases. The CDR3 sequence: CASSFTSGGATETQYF. In nucleotides, the CDR3 is TGCGCCAGCAGCTTTACTAGCGGGGGGGCCACAGAGACCCAGTACTTC.

The genes are TRBV10-3 and TRBJ2-7, with TRBD1 identical over 8 bases. After removal of 7 bases from V and 1 base from J, the junction contained 9 bases not matched to a gene. From germline, CDR1 is ENHRY and CDR2 SYGVKD. The CDR3 is made up of 15 amino acids. The CDR3 DNA follows: TGTGCCATCACCGATGACAGGGGCTTGTCCTACGAGCAGTACTTC. Amino acid sequence: CAITDDRGLSYEQYF.

The chain couples TRBV19 to TRBJ2-6; perhaps TRBD2 as D (6 bases). Germline V gives CDR1 LNHDA, CDR2 SQIVND (reference sequence). The CDR3 sequence is 17 residues long. Trimming cost V 5 bases and J 1 base, with 15 bases left between them. The CDR3 DNA is TGTGCCAGTAGTTTGGCGGGGAAAGGGTCTGGGGCCAACGTCCTGACTTTC. The encoded protein is CASSLAGKGSGANVLTF.

The V gene is TRBV24-1, the J gene TRBJ2-1; 10 bases map to TRBD1. The germline gives CDR1 KGHDR, CDR2 SFDVKD. The CDR3 length is 15 residues. Losses at the gene ends were 0 bases for V and 5 bases for J; bases not matched to a gene: 0. The CDR3 region has the DNA TGTGCCACCAGTGATTTGGGGACAGGGGACAATGAGCAGTTCTTC. Protein sequence: CATSDLGTGDNEQFF.

The chain has TRBV14 and TRBJ1-1, with TRBD1 identical over 8 bases. After removal of 0 bases from V and 7 bases from J, the junction contained 1 base not matched to a gene. The germline V gene has CDR1 SGHDN and CDR2 FVKESK. The CDR3 is made up of 13 amino acids. Here the CDR3 reads CASSQEDRGEAFF. CDR3 nucleotides: TGTGCCAGCAGCCAAGAAGACAGGGGTGAAGCTTTCTTT.

The chain uses TRBV5-6 and TRBJ2-7, with D uncertain. The CDR3 length is 14 residues. The ends were cut back, 5 bases at V and 6 bases at J, with 18 bases in the middle. CDR1 and CDR2 (germline): SGHDT, YYEEEE. The CDR3 region is CASRSQRLVGEQYF. The CDR3 nucleotides read TGTGCCAGCAGGTCTCAGAGACTTGTGGGCGAGCAGTACTTC.

J is TRBJ2-7 and V is TRBV14; 9 nucleotides line up with TRBD1. The V segment lost 4 bases and the J segment 5 bases; nucleotides outside the gene matches: 12. Germline CDR1 is SGHDN and CDR2 is FVKESK. CDR3 length: 16 amino acids. The DNA of the CDR3 is TGTGCCAGCAGCCTACTCTACAGGGGGCGAGGGAACGAGCAGTACTTC. Its translation: CASSLLYRGRGNEQYF.

This clone was picked up one time. The V and J genes are TRBV5-1 and TRBJ2-3, with 10 nucleotides matching TRBD1. CDR1 SGHRS and CDR2 YFSETQ come from the germline V gene. This CDR3 is 16 amino acids long. After removal of 0 bases from V and 2 bases from J, the junction contained 3 bases not matched to a gene. The chain's CDR3 is CASSLARQGATDTQYF. As DNA, the CDR3 is TGCGCCAGCAGCTTGGCCCGACAGGGGGCCACAGATACGCAGTATTTT.

The chain employs TRBV24-1 and TRBJ1-2; D unclear. Trimming removed 3 bases at V and 4 bases at J, with 2 bases between. CDR3 size: 11 residues. Germline lookup yields CDR1 KGHDR and CDR2 SFDVKD. For the CDR3, the DNA is TGTGCCACCAGTGATCTCTATGGCTACACCTTC. Translated, it gives CATSDLYGYTF.

V is TRBV5-1 and J is TRBJ2-5, with 13 nucleotides matching TRBD2. The CDR3 is made up of 17 amino acids. J lost 8 bases, V lost 2 bases, and 12 bases had no gene match. The V gene's germline CDR1 is SGHRS and CDR2 YFSETQ. CDR3 sequence reads: CASSLSLAGGLDGTQYF. For the CDR3, the DNA is TGCGCCAGCAGCTTATCACTAGCGGGGGGGCTCGACGGCACCCAGTACTTC.

The J gene is TRBJ2-2, the V gene TRBV28, with 7 bases that match TRBD1. CDR3 length: 16 residues. Germline CDR1 and CDR2: MDHEN and SYDVKM. The V gene end was trimmed by 5 bases and the J gene end by 1 base; junction bases not matched to a gene: 7. This CDR3 reads CASSLPGQLNTGELFF. The CDR3 DNA follows: TGTGCCAGCAGTCTTCCGGGACAGCTGAACACCGGGGAGCTGTTTTTT.

V gene TRBV7-3 combines with J gene TRBJ2-1, with D unresolved. Germline CDR1 and CDR2: SGHTA and FQGTGA. CDR3 size: 13 residues. Trimming shortened V by 1 base and J by 5 bases, and 6 bases separated the two germline ends. CDR3 loop: CASSLSQDNEQFF. As DNA, the CDR3 is TGTGCCAGCAGCTTAAGTCAGGACAATGAGCAGTTCTTC.

V and J are TRBV7-2 and TRBJ1-2; 7 bases match TRBD1. Germline loops: CDR1 SGHTA, CDR2 FQGNSA. J was trimmed by 8 bases and V by 1 base; bases with no gene match: 10. The CDR3 is 15 residues long. The CDR3 region is CASSLDNRGHGGYTF. DNA for the CDR3: TGTGCCAGCAGCTTAGACAACAGGGGCCACGGCGGCTACACCTTC. Filled out from reference TRBV7-2 and TRBJ1-2, the complete variable domain reads GAGVSQSPSNKVTEKGKDVELRCDPISGHTALYWYRQSLGQGLEFLIYFQGNSAPDKSGLPSDRFSAERTGGSVSTLTIQRTQQEDSAVYLCASSLDNRGHGGYTFGSGTRLTVV.

The V and J genes are TRBV6-4 and TRBJ2-1; the D gene is possibly TRBD2 (6 bases). The CDR3 contains 17 residues. The V end was cut by 3 bases, the J end by 8 bases, with 23 bases between. From germline, CDR1 is MRHNA and CDR2 SNTAGT. The CDR3 region has the DNA TGTGCCAGCAGTGAGAAAAAGGTGGTACATCCGGGGGATGAGCAGTTCTTC. Protein: CASSEKKVVHPGDEQFF.

The rearrangement links TRBV21-1 to TRBJ1-4; the table's D call TRBD1 went unverified against the DNA. TRBV21-1 is termed a pseudogene. The CDR3 contains 14 residues. CDR3 DNA sequence: TGTGCCACCGAGGCCGGGACAGATAATGAAAAACTGTTTTTT. Translation: CATEAGTDNEKLFF.

The chain employs TRBV6-5 and TRBJ1-3; no definite D call. CDR3 length: 14 amino acids. Germline V lookup: CDR1 MNHEY, CDR2 SVGAGI. The V end was cut by 9 bases, the J end by 0 bases, with 12 bases between. CDR3 protein: CASFEGFSGNTIYF. CDR3 sequence (DNA): TGTGCCAGTTTTGAGGGATTCTCTGGAAACACCATATATTTT.

V and J are TRBV5-1 and TRBJ1-2, with D perhaps matching TRBD1 (5 bases). Germline CDR1 and CDR2: SGHRS and YFSETQ. CDR3 length: 14 residues. Trimming left V 0 bases short and J 5 bases short, with 11 bases between. The chain's CDR3 is CASSLAAGGYGYTF. DNA for the CDR3: TGCGCCAGCAGCTTGGCCGCGGGGGGGTATGGCTACACCTTC.